This T cell receptor (beta chain) derives from a study of T cells in Graves' hyperthyroidism and ophthalmopathy (dated by TCRdb to the late 2010s). As for the study more broadly: Peripheral blood was collected at initial diagnosis, before any treatment. To identify distinguishing TCR V-J signatures, a discovery cohort of about 100 patients was used, comprising 43 with Graves' ophthalmopathy and under 60 with stable Graves' hyperthyroidism. Prospective prediction of ophthalmopathy was tested in an independent validation cohort of about 19 hyperthyroidism patients and around 16 patients who later progressed to ophthalmopathy. The 100 or so discovery patients were divided at random into training and test sets in a 7:3 ratio. Thyroid tissue and blood T-cell repertoires from more than five Graves' hyperthyroidism patients were also compared in the study. After blood sampling, hyperthyroidism patients were treated with methimazole at a starting dose of 30 mg daily, and ophthalmopathy patients were treated with high-dose intravenous methylprednisolone. TCR Vbeta CDR3 sequencing of 130 to 150 peripheral blood samples (about 45 ophthalmopathy, 75 hyperthyroidism and approximately 17 progressor patients) is reported in the paper. Points the paper makes about the study in general: No statistical method was used to set the sample size in advance, and investigators knew the group allocation. A 13 V-J signature model separated ophthalmopathy from stable hyperthyroidism, with about 90% sensitivity and about 81% specificity in cross-validation and 80%/75% in testing. Most expanded thyroid clonotypes (frequency above 0.001) were also detected in blood, suggesting blood repertoires may reflect thyroid immune responses. In validation, progression to ophthalmopathy was predicted by the model with approximately 67% sensitivity and roughly 76% specificity, a median of approximately 7.1 months before onset.

There are many counts of this clonotype. Its target antigen remains unknown. No base-level quality is on record; no much larger clone is a single base apart. Cut back by 4 bases and 3 bases, the V and J ends lie 12 bases apart. Spanning cysteine to phenylalanine, the CDR3 consists of 14 amino acids. Solely the CDR3 DNA is kept, with 42 bases framed from the first base. The TCR beta CDR3 regions were amplified from the RNA transcripts. The first round of RT-PCR for the TCR CDR3 was performed with the HTBI primer set and the Qiagen OneStep RT-PCR kit. Libraries were constructed in a second round of multiplex PCR, after which size selection and purification were performed. Paired-end sequencing of the libraries was performed with 100 bp reads on an Illumina HiSeq2000. Per the source publication's procedure: SOAPnuke was used to process the raw data, with reads discarded if the reads contained adapters or uncalled bases, had a mean Phred below 15, or lacked an exact constant-primer or identifier match. High-quality paired reads were merged using COPE v1.2.5, and each unique nucleotide sequence was defined as a clonotype. MiTCR v1.1 was used to align the clonotypes against IMGT TRBV, TRBD and TRBJ reference segments. The analysis included only V-J combinations with a frequency above 0.0001, which together covered roughly 99% of the repertoires. The TCS score was defined as F50 (clonal expansion) divided by E x V (chaos), with BLOSUM62-based TCRdist calculated between CDR3 peptides within each V-J. Welch's t-statistics and random forest reduced roughly 530 V-J features to roughly 13, which were used in a naive Bayes classifier (R e1071). Through fastp at Q25 and MiXCR, TCRdb rebuilt clones from the public reads, retaining in-frame beta chains. Identical CDR3 protein sequences are pooled into one entry, listed with their most common genes and DNA. The V and J calls shown here were made by TCRdb, not taken from the authors' results. This sample holds 300,000 to 350,000 distinct CDR3 sequences; over 15% were observed only once. The ten top clones hold roughly 15% of the sample.

Ophthalmopathy patients had moderately to severely active disease, Clinical Activity Score of at least 3, NOSPECS grade of at least 4, and duration under 3 months. Any patient with an uncontrolled infection, another autoimmune disease, pregnancy or lactation was excluded. Clinical symptoms, serum thyroxine and TRAb, thyroid ultrasound, and orbital computed tomography formed the basis for the diagnoses. PBMCs were isolated from 8 to 10 ml of fresh peripheral blood by Ficoll-Paque density gradient centrifugation. Total RNA was extracted using Trizol reagent, and RNA quality was assessed on an Agilent 2100 Bioanalyzer.

The sequence derives from a woman aged 40-49 years with Graves' ophthalmopathy. Sequenced: blood. The chain is assembled from TRBV12-3 or TRBV12-4 and TRBJ2-5, with a weak D call of TRBD1 (6 bases match). This receptor has the CDR3 CASSSMDSKETQYF. The sequence in DNA is TGTGCCAGCAGTTCCATGGACAGTAAAGAGACCCAGTACTTC.